The entry below describes one T cell receptor beta chain. Original data processing: Reference gene primer amplification gave estimated nucleated cell counts. Profiling relied on immunoSEQ multiplex PCR, and the TCRdb table lists in-frame clones only, not all of them. V, J and clone size are taken as reported in that table, and D and trimming were inferred from the DNA itself. The table has 110,000 to 150,000 clones, 88% seen once. The sample belongs to a study of blood T cell repertoires in COVID-19. Study in general: The study drew acute and convalescent COVID-19 samples from the United States, Italy and Spain. PBMCs, B-cell-depleted T cells, or T cells were the source of the cDNA or gDNA that made up the material.

The source of this sequence is a woman in her fifties or sixties with acute or convalescent COVID-19. The sequencing sample was made of peripheral blood.

The CDR3 nucleotides read TGTGCCAGCAGTATAACTTTACAGGGGGTCGGGGAAAAACTGTTTTTT. This translates into CASSITLQGVGEKLFF. This chain joins TRBV6-7 and TRBJ1-4, with TRBD1 matching over 8 bases. TRBV6-7 is reported as an ORF; its role is uncertain. The CDR3 covers 16 residues. Trimming cost V 5 bases and J 8 bases; bases outside gene matches: 13.